These 18 T cell receptor beta chains share one sample of origin, sequenced in a study of breast tumors, draining lymph nodes, adjacent tissues. TCRdb analysed the multiplex PCR reads with MiXCR anew, one entry per CDR3 protein. The sample holds approximately 63,000 distinct CDR3 sequences, 45% to 60% seen once. Sample: breast tumor tissue. Receptors originate from a female donor with breast cancer. Some clones in this sample may be carry-over from other donors' samples.

Remarks on this clonotype: A much larger clone lies one base from this, so it may be a read error. The J gene is TRBJ2-1, the V gene TRBV6-2 or TRBV6-3; D ambiguous. Germline CDR1 reads MNHEY; CDR2 reads SVGEGT. This CDR3 spans 11 amino acids. Written as DNA, the CDR3 is TGTGCCAGCAGCCCATTTCGTGAGCAGCTCTTC. The encoded protein is CASSPFREQLF.

V gene TRBV9 combines with J gene TRBJ2-2; D ambiguous. This CDR3 region has 13 residues. CDR1 SGDLS and CDR2 YYNGEE come from the germline V gene. V lost 0 bases and J lost 6, with 6 bases in between. The CDR3 is CASSVGRSGELFF. The CDR3 bases are TGTGCCAGCAGCGTAGGAAGGTCCGGGGAGCTGTTTTTT.

This sequence joins TRBV19 and TRBJ1-2; 7 bases map to TRBD1. This CDR3 region has 14 residues. Losses at the gene ends were 7 bases for V and 0 bases for J; bases not matched to a gene: 5. Germline loops: CDR1 LNHDA, CDR2 SQIVND (reference sequence). DNA for the CDR3: TGTGCCAGTACCCAGGGGGGGGCTAACTATGGCTACACCTTC. It is translated as CASTQGGANYGYTF.

V is TRBV29-1 and J is TRBJ1-4, with 9 bases aligning to TRBD1. From germline, CDR1 is SQVTM and CDR2 ANQGSEA. The CDR3 totals 17 residues. Trimming cost V 3 bases and J 8 bases; bases outside gene matches: 16. The CDR3 loop reads CSVDRDAWTGDEEKLFF. For the CDR3, the DNA is TGCAGCGTTGATAGAGATGCCTGGACAGGGGATGAAGAAAAACTGTTTTTT.

This rearrangement joins TRBV9 to TRBJ2-2; tentative D call: TRBD1 (6 bases). Per germline, CDR1 SGDLS and CDR2 YYNGEE. CDR3 length equals 14 residues. The ends were cut back, 4 bases at V and 4 bases at J, with 11 bases in the middle. CDR3 residues: CASSKGQTTGELFF. Here the CDR3 DNA reads TGTGCCAGCAGCAAAGGACAGACCACCGGGGAGCTGTTTTTT.

This clonotype was recorded many times. This chain joins TRBV9 and TRBJ2-1; 10 bases match TRBD2. In germline, CDR1 is SGDLS, CDR2 YYNGEE. CDR3 length: 15 amino acids. V lost 4 bases and J lost 4; bases outside the gene matches: 5. CDR3 protein: CASSSRLAGYNEQFF. Written as DNA, the CDR3 is TGTGCCAGCAGCTCCCGACTAGCGGGTTACAATGAGCAGTTCTTC.

This clonotype was counted at least ten times. The CDR3 DNA is TGTGCCAGCAGCTTCCTTAGCGGGATAAGCACAGATACGCAGTATTTT. Translating it yields CASSFLSGISTDTQYF. This rearrangement joins TRBV5-6 to TRBJ2-3; TRBD2 matches at 8 bases. CDR3 size: 16 residues. V shed 2 bases and J 0 bases; nucleotides not matched to a gene: 5. Germline V gene data show CDR1 as SGHDT and CDR2 as YYEEEE.

The chain is built from TRBV7-3 and TRBJ2-1; D perhaps matches TRBD1 (5 bases). In germline, CDR1 is SGHTA, CDR2 FQGTGA. The CDR3 extends over 15 amino acids. The V end lost 5 bases, the J end lost 3 bases, and 14 bases lay between the germline ends. The CDR3 spells CASSPSQQVYNEQFF. Here the CDR3 DNA reads TGTGCCAGCAGCCCCTCCCAACAGGTCTACAATGAGCAGTTCTTC. The full variable domain, completed using reference TRBV7-3 and TRBJ2-1, is GAGVSQTPSNKVTEKGKYVELRCDPISGHTALYWYRQSLGQGPEFLIYFQGTGAADDSGLPNDRFFAVRPEGSVSTLKIQRTERGDSAVYLCASSPSQQVYNEQFFGPGTRLTVL.

In this sample, this clonotype turned up many times. One base away lies a much larger clone, so this may be a sequencing read error. The J gene is TRBJ2-5, the V gene TRBV20-1; maybe TRBD1 (6 bases). The CDR3 extends over 12 amino acids. Germline loops: CDR1 DFQATT, CDR2 SNEGSKA (reference sequence). DNA for the CDR3: TGCAGTGTTCGGACAGACCAAGAGACCCCGTACTTC. Translated: CSVRTDQETPYF.

With regard to this clonotype: The limits of the CDR3 on the DNA are not certain, so only TCRdb's listed CDR3 is given. The rearrangement links TRBV7-2 to TRBJ2-3; the listed D gene, TRBD1, was not tested against the DNA. The CDR3 extends over 21 residues, inclusive of both ends. Per germline, CDR1 SGHTA and CDR2 FQGNSA. The CDR3 reads CASSFYICSASTGGITDTQYF.

The V gene is TRBV2, the J gene TRBJ1-3; D gene uncertain. From germline, CDR1 is SNHLY and CDR2 FYNNEI. Trimming left V 3 bases short and J 1 base short, with 16 bases between. The CDR3 contains 17 residues. The CDR3: CASSDQIRRLSGNTIYF. CDR3 bases: TGTGCCAGCAGTGATCAGATCAGGCGGTTATCTGGAAACACCATATATTTT.

With respect to this clonotype: A read error may be the cause here, since a much bigger clone is one base away. This chain joins TRBV6-2 or TRBV6-3 and TRBJ2-7, with TRBD2 matching 7 bases. The J segment lost 4 bases and the V segment lost 2 bases, leaving 5 bases of the junction unmatched. This CDR3 region has 14 residues. Germline lookup yields CDR1 MNHEY and CDR2 SVGEGT. The CDR3 region is CASSYAGEGYEQYF. Written as DNA, the CDR3 is TGTGCCAGCAGTTACGCGGGGGAGGGATACGAGCAGTACTTC.

This chain joins TRBV5-1 and TRBJ2-7, with 9 bases lining up with TRBD1. Germline V gene data show CDR1 as SGHRS and CDR2 as YFSETQ. The V gene end was trimmed by 4 bases and the J gene end by 0 bases; junction bases not matched to a gene: 11. The CDR3 loop spans 17 amino acids. The CDR3 sequence: CASSPKTGGHLSYEQYF. Written as DNA, the CDR3 is TGCGCCAGCAGCCCCAAGACAGGGGGGCACCTCTCCTACGAGCAGTACTTC.

A note on this clonotype: The final CDR3 position lacks the conserved phenylalanine or tryptophan, pointing to a likely read error. This chain connects TRBV2 to TRBJ1-2, with a tentative D call TRBD1 (6 bases). Trimming pared 6 bases from V and 1 base from J, leaving 15 bases between. The CDR3 sequence is 15 residues long. CDR1 and CDR2 from the germline V gene are SNHLY and FYNNEI. This CDR3 is CASRARRGCNYGYTL. The CDR3 bases are TGTGCCAGCAGGGCTCGGAGGGGGTGTAACTATGGCTACACCCTC.

This clonotype was found many times. V usage is TRBV7-9 and J usage is TRBJ2-7, with D tentatively TRBD1 (6 bases). Germline V gene lookup returns CDR1 SEHNR and CDR2 FQNEAQ (reference sequence). The CDR3 has 15 residues. Trimming took 1 base from V and 5 from J, leaving 15 bases between them. The CDR3 DNA reads as TGTGCCAGCAGCTTAGTCGGCAGGGGCCTCAACGAGCAGTACTTC. As protein: CASSLVGRGLNEQYF.

The CDR3 protein is CASSLNRVPQETQYF. The DNA of the CDR3 is TGTGCCAGCAGCTTAAACAGGGTCCCCCAAGAGACCCAGTACTTC. This chain connects TRBV7-6 to TRBJ2-5; TRBD1 is a possible D gene (6 bases). Per the germline V gene, CDR1 is SGHVS and CDR2 is FNYEAQ. This CDR3 spans 15 amino acids. V was shortened by 2 bases and J by 1 base, with 11 bases between the two germline ends.

The rearrangement joins TRBV7-2 to TRBJ1-2; TRBD1 agrees at 7 bases. V trimming: 3 bases; J trimming: 7 bases; junction bases outside the gene matches: 8. The CDR3 is 14 residues long. The germline gives CDR1 SGHTA, CDR2 FQGNSA. CDR3 nucleotides: TGTGCCAGCAGCTTCCCAGACAGGGTAACTGGCTACACCTTC. Protein: CASSFPDRVTGYTF.

This clonotype was counted ten times or more. CDR3 nucleotides: TGTGCCAGCAGCCCGGGACAGGGGGCCTACGAGCAGTACTTC. Translation gives CASSPGQGAYEQYF. This chain links TRBV5-8 with TRBJ2-7, with 11 positions matching TRBD1. Germline lookup yields CDR1 SGHTS and CDR2 YDEGEE. J was trimmed by 2 bases and V by 4 bases; bases with no gene match: 2. The CDR3 is 14 residues long.